Each of the 10 T cell receptor beta chains below was sequenced from the same sample in a study of T cell responses to AZD1222 COVID-19 vaccine. Sequenced by immunoSEQ multiplex PCR; TCRdb stores in-frame clones only, minus some. The sample holds approximately 90,000 clones, more than 90% seen once. The sequenced sample was peripheral blood, obtained on day 0 of AZD1222 vaccination. These receptors came from an adult in good health.

The chain combines TRBV28 with TRBJ2-1; D gene uncertain. Trimming cost V 5 bases and J 6 bases, with 11 bases left between them. There are 13 residues in the CDR3. In germline, CDR1 is MDHEN, CDR2 SYDVKM. CDR3 bases: TGTGCCAGCAGTAAGGAGATTCCCAATGAGCAGTTCTTC. Translating it yields CASSKEIPNEQFF.

V and J are TRBV6-4 and TRBJ1-5; D not resolved. The CDR3 consists of 14 residues. Germline assignment: CDR1 MRHNA and CDR2 SNTAGT. Trimming took 2 bases from V and 3 from J, leaving 8 bases between them. For the CDR3, the DNA is TGTGCCAGCAGTGACGGAGGACCCAATCAGCCCCAGCATTTT. Its protein is CASSDGGPNQPQHF.

This chain joins TRBV18 and TRBJ2-7; 8 nucleotides agree with TRBD2. Germline V gene data show CDR1 as KGHSH and CDR2 as LQKENI. Trimming at V came to 6 bases and at J to 5 bases, leaving 9 bases not matched to a gene. This CDR3 is built from 14 residues. The CDR3 region is CASSTRGAGDEQYF. The CDR3 DNA is TGTGCCAGCTCCACCCGCGGAGCGGGGGACGAGCAGTACTTC.

This chain's CDR3 is CASNPDRGLYSPLHF. In nucleotides, the CDR3 is TGTGCCAGCAACCCGGACAGGGGGCTTTATTCACCCCTCCACTTT. The rearrangement links TRBV6-5 to TRBJ1-6, with TRBD1 matching over 11 bases. Trimming removed 7 bases from V and 8 bases from J; junction bases left unmatched: 7. CDR3 length: 15 amino acids. Germline-derived CDR1 and CDR2 are MNHEY and SVGAGI.

The rearrangement uses TRBV10-2 and TRBJ2-3; D remains ambiguous. Per the germline V gene, CDR1 is WSHSY and CDR2 is SAAADI. This CDR3 region has 14 residues. The V gene lost 2 bases and the J gene lost 2 bases, with 8 bases spanning the gap. The chain's CDR3 is CASSETVPTDTQYF. CDR3 sequence (DNA): TGCGCCAGCAGTGAGACTGTTCCCACAGATACGCAGTATTTT.

The CDR3 nucleotides are TGTGCCAGCAGTGCCTACAGGGGGGCCAACAATGAGCAGTTCTTC. Amino acid sequence: CASSAYRGANNEQFF. This chain connects TRBV6-2 or TRBV6-3 to TRBJ2-1; 8 bases map to TRBD1. From germline, CDR1 is MNHEY and CDR2 SVGEGT. Trimming removed 5 bases from V and 5 bases from J; junction bases left unmatched: 8. The CDR3 covers 15 residues.

This clone was picked up one time. This chain links TRBV12-3 or TRBV12-4 with TRBJ1-6; D is undetermined. The ends were cut back, 8 bases at V and 7 bases at J, with 9 bases in the middle. CDR3 length: 12 amino acids. CDR3 region: CASSWPNSPLHF. In DNA form, the CDR3 reads TGTGCCAGCTCCTGGCCCAATTCACCCCTCCACTTT.

V usage is TRBV12-5 and J usage is TRBJ1-4; D unresolved. Germline V lookup: CDR1 LGHNT, CDR2 FRNRAP. V was shortened by 6 bases and J by 5 bases, with 13 bases between the two germline ends. This CDR3 comprises 14 residues. CDR3 coding DNA: TGTGCTAGTGGCCCGGGCCAGACGAATGAAAAACTGTTTTTT. This codes for CASGPGQTNEKLFF. The variable domain in full, completed from reference TRBV12-5 and TRBJ1-4, reads DARVTQTPRHKVTEMGQEVTMRCQPILGHNTVFWYRQTMMQGLELLAYFRNRAPLDDSGMPKDRFSAEMPDATLATLKIQPSEPRDSAVYFCASGPGQTNEKLFFGSGTQLSVL.

V usage is TRBV18 and J usage is TRBJ2-7, with D unresolved. Germline loops: CDR1 KGHSH, CDR2 LQKENI. The CDR3 extends over 13 amino acids. V gave up 1 base and J gave up 5 bases, with 9 bases separating them. The CDR3 spells CASSPQGRHEQYF. The CDR3 DNA reads TGTGCCAGCTCACCACAAGGCAGGCACGAGCAGTACTTC.

The chain has TRBV12-3 or TRBV12-4 and TRBJ1-1; possibly TRBD1 for D (6 bases). The CDR3 totals 13 residues. The V gene lost 2 bases and the J gene lost 3 bases, with 7 bases spanning the gap. The CDR3 DNA sequence: TGTGCCAGCAGTTTATGGGGGCACACTGAAGCTTTCTTT. Its translation: CASSLWGHTEAFF.